These 5 T cell receptor beta chains share one sample of origin, sequenced in a study of T cell responses to AZD1222 COVID-19 vaccine. Sequencing was performed with immunoSEQ multiplex PCR; in TCRdb, only in-frame clones are kept and a portion is missing. The sample gives some 60,000 clones, around nine tenths of which show up once; 6.9% is in the top ten. The sequencing used peripheral blood, collected 28 days after the second AZD1222 dose. The receptor source for this set is an adult who received the AZD1222 COVID-19 vaccine.

V gene TRBV7-6 combines with J gene TRBJ2-5, with 8 nucleotides matching TRBD1. Germline CDR1 is SGHVS and CDR2 is FNYEAQ. Trimming at V came to 3 bases and at J to 2 bases, leaving 8 bases not matched to a gene. CDR3 length: 16 amino acids. The CDR3 nucleotides are TGTGCCAGCAGCTTCCGCAGGGGGCGCGGTCAAGAGACCCAGTACTTC. It specifies CASSFRRGRGQETQYF.

This clone has a single count. This rearrangement joins TRBV21-1 to TRBJ1-5. TRBV21-1 is deemed a pseudogene. The CDR3 contains 19 residues. CDR3 residues: CASCLSKGVGPNSNQPQHF. CDR3 bases: TGTGCCAGCTGCCTTTCGAAGGGAGTGGGGCCCAATAGCAATCAGCCCCAGCATTTT.

The rearrangement joins TRBV24-1 to TRBJ2-2, with D hard to call. Germline values: CDR1 KGHDR, CDR2 SFDVKD. V was trimmed by 8 bases and J by 0 bases, leaving 6 bases between them. This CDR3 is built from 13 residues. CDR3 sequence (DNA): TGTGCCACCACCGGGTCGAACACCGGGGAGCTGTTTTTT. This translates into CATTGSNTGELFF.

This chain links TRBV10-2 with TRBJ1-6; possible D gene TRBD1, 5 bases. Germline V gene lookup returns CDR1 WSHSY and CDR2 SAAADI. The CDR3 runs to 16 residues. The V gene lost 6 bases and the J gene lost 4 bases, with 16 bases spanning the gap. CDR3 sequence: CASRARGTSYNSPLHF. The CDR3 bases are TGCGCCAGCAGGGCCCGGGGGACCTCATATAATTCACCCCTCCACTTT.

This sequence joins TRBV28 and TRBJ2-2; D is unclear. V dropped 4 bases and J dropped 0 bases, with 0 bases sitting between them. CDR3 length equals 12 residues. Per the germline V gene, CDR1 is MDHEN and CDR2 is SYDVKM. CDR3 nucleotide sequence: TGTGCCAGCAGTTCGAACACCGGGGAGCTGTTTTTT. The encoded protein is CASSSNTGELFF. Full variable domain (missing parts from reference TRBV28 and TRBJ2-2): DVKVTQSSRYLVKRTGEKVFLECVQDMDHENMFWYRQDPGLGLRLIYFSYDVKMKEKGDIPEGYSVSREKKERFSLILESASTNQTSMYLCASSSNTGELFFGEGSRLTVL.